This passage covers 18 T cell receptor beta chains from one sample sequenced in a study of T cell changes during pregnancy in multiple sclerosis. The data were produced by immunoSEQ multiplex PCR, yet TCRdb's version contains in-frame clones alone and is incomplete. Of roughly 79,000 clones listed, around 93% are singletons. The starting material was peripheral blood, obtained in the second trimester of pregnancy. These receptors were collected from a female donor in good health, enrolled as a control in a pregnancy study.

The chain recombines TRBV4-2 with TRBJ1-3; no clear D. Germline V CDR1 and CDR2: LGHNA, YNFKEQ. This CDR3 region has 13 residues. Trimming took off 4 bases at V and 2 bases at J, with 6 bases between the two ends. CDR3 DNA sequence: TGTGCCAGCAGCCCTGGGCCTGGAAACACCATATATTTT. Its translation is CASSPGPGNTIYF.

This chain joins TRBV13 and TRBJ1-2; TRBD1 agrees at 10 bases. CDR1 PRHDT and CDR2 FYEKMQ come from the germline V gene (reference sequence). After removal of 4 bases from V and 5 bases from J, the junction contained 7 bases not matched to a gene. This CDR3 spans 15 amino acids. The CDR3 DNA sequence: TGTGCCAGCAGCTCCAGGACAGGGGGGTATTATGGCTACACCTTC. Translation: CASSSRTGGYYGYTF.

The genes are TRBV19 and TRBJ1-1; the D gene is possibly TRBD1 (5 bases). V shed 5 bases and J shed 3 bases, with 10 bases lying between them. Germline V gives CDR1 LNHDA, CDR2 SQIVND (reference sequence). This CDR3 region has 13 residues. In nucleotides, the CDR3 is TGTGCCAGTAGTCCCCTAGGGGACACTGAAGCTTTCTTT. It encodes CASSPLGDTEAFF.

Regarding this clone: The same CDR3 can be traced to other DNA sequences in this sample. V and J are TRBV19 and TRBJ1-1, with D possibly TRBD1 on 5 matching bases. Germline V gene lookup returns CDR1 LNHDA and CDR2 SQIVND (reference sequence). There are 14 residues in the CDR3. V gave up 3 bases and J gave up 4 bases, with 12 bases separating them. CDR3 sequence: CASSIGQGGTEAFF. The CDR3 DNA reads as TGTGCCAGTAGTATTGGGCAGGGTGGCACTGAAGCTTTCTTT.

This chain links TRBV9 with TRBJ2-2; D unresolved. The CDR3 has 13 amino acids. The V and J ends lost 0 bases and 3 bases respectively, with 3 bases between them. Germline lookup yields CDR1 SGDLS and CDR2 YYNGEE. The CDR3 nucleotides read TGTGCCAGCAGCGTAGACTACACCGGGGAGCTGTTTTTT. Translation gives CASSVDYTGELFF.

CDR3 amino acids: CASSPIIGSGVYEQYF. The CDR3 bases are TGTGCCAGCAGCCCAATTATCGGTAGCGGGGTCTACGAGCAGTACTTC. This chain uses TRBV5-4 with TRBJ2-7; TRBD2 matches at 8 bases. The germline CDR1 and CDR2 sequences are SGHNT and YYREEE (reference sequence). The CDR3 extends over 16 amino acids. J was trimmed by 3 bases and V by 4 bases; bases with no gene match: 12.

CDR3 residues: CASSIAPGGDQPQHF. The DNA for the CDR3 is TGTGCCAGTAGTATCGCTCCAGGGGGCGATCAGCCCCAGCATTTT. V gene TRBV19 combines with J gene TRBJ1-5, with 8 bases lining up with TRBD1. The ends lost 3 bases at V and 5 bases at J; junction bases unmatched: 6. The germline gives CDR1 LNHDA, CDR2 SQIVND (reference sequence). This CDR3 comprises 15 residues.

This clone was recorded only once. The V and J genes are TRBV6-6 and TRBJ1-5, with a possible D match to TRBD1 (6 bases). The germline V gene has CDR1 MNHNY and CDR2 SVGAGI (reference sequence). The CDR3 runs 14 residues. With 5 bases removed from V and 2 bases from J, the gap between germline ends came to 10 bases. This CDR3 is CASSDRQGNQPQHF. CDR3 coding DNA: TGTGCCAGCAGTGACCGACAGGGCAATCAGCCCCAGCATTTT.

The chain recombines TRBV6-1 with TRBJ1-1; 11 nucleotides line up with TRBD1. This CDR3 is built from 15 residues. Germline V lookup: CDR1 MNHNS, CDR2 SASEGT. After removal of 3 bases from V and 10 bases from J, the junction contained 10 bases not matched to a gene. The CDR3 DNA sequence: TGTGCCAGCAGTGAGCAGGGGACAGGGGGTTTTGGAGCTTTCTTT. Amino acid sequence: CASSEQGTGGFGAFF.

The chain carries TRBV27 and TRBJ2-7; 9 bases fit TRBD1. Trimming removed 6 bases from V and 5 bases from J; junction bases left unmatched: 8. The CDR3 length is 14 residues. From germline, CDR1 is MNHEY and CDR2 SMNVEV (reference sequence). The CDR3 reads CASRPGTGSHEQYF. The CDR3 DNA reads as TGTGCCAGCAGGCCGGGGACAGGGTCCCACGAGCAGTACTTC.

This clone was seen a single time. This chain joins TRBV13 and TRBJ1-2; D is possibly TRBD1 (5 bases). Trimming took off 0 bases at V and 0 bases at J, with 8 bases between the two ends. The CDR3 loop spans 15 amino acids. Looked up from germline, CDR1 is PRHDT and CDR2 is FYEKMQ (reference sequence). CDR3 in amino acids: CASSLGQASNYGYTF. Written as DNA, the CDR3 is TGTGCCAGCAGCTTAGGACAGGCTTCTAACTATGGCTACACCTTC.

The V and J genes are TRBV19 and TRBJ2-3; possibly TRBD1 for D (5 bases). CDR1 LNHDA and CDR2 SQIVND come from the germline V gene (reference sequence). V lost 4 bases to trimming and J lost 7 bases, with 12 bases between them. The CDR3 contains 13 residues. This CDR3 is CASSTRRDYTQYF. CDR3 bases: TGTGCCAGTAGTACCCGCAGGGATTATACGCAGTATTTT. The entire variable domain, with the rest obtained from reference TRBV19 and TRBJ2-3, is as follows: DGGITQSPKYLFRKEGQNVTLSCEQNLNHDAMYWYRQDPGQGLRLIYYSQIVNDFQKGDIAEGYSVSREKKESFPLTVTSAQKNPTAFYLCASSTRRDYTQYFGPGTRLTVL.

This chain joins TRBV2 and TRBJ2-1; 10 bases are shared with TRBD2. V trimming: 5 bases; J trimming: 6 bases; junction bases outside the gene matches: 7. The CDR3 consists of 15 residues. Germline-derived CDR1 and CDR2 are SNHLY and FYNNEI. DNA for the CDR3: TGTGCCAGCAGTCCGGGACTAGCGTGGTCCAATGAGCAGTTCTTC. Amino acids: CASSPGLAWSNEQFF.

V usage is TRBV11-2 and J usage is TRBJ1-1; D is undetermined. Germline CDR1 and CDR2: SGHAT and FQNNGV. This CDR3 comprises 14 residues. Trimming took off 4 bases at V and 2 bases at J, with 11 bases between the two ends. The CDR3 sequence is CASSWWRANTEAFF. The CDR3 bases are TGTGCCAGCAGCTGGTGGCGGGCTAACACTGAAGCTTTCTTT.

The chain employs TRBV4-2 and TRBJ2-5; D is possibly TRBD1 (6 bases). Germline V gene data show CDR1 as LGHNA and CDR2 as YNFKEQ. The CDR3 runs to 15 residues. Trimming shortened V by 5 bases and J by 5 bases, and 18 bases separated the two germline ends. The CDR3 bases are TGTGCCAGCAGCTCGCAGCAAGGGGGTGGGGAGACCCAGTACTTC. It yields the protein CASSSQQGGGETQYF.

The chain joins TRBV21-1 to TRBJ2-1; TRBD1, as called in the table, went unchecked against the DNA. TRBV21-1 is classified as a pseudogene. This CDR3 region has 18 residues. CDR3 loop: CASSKQEGMGATYNEQFF. In nucleotides, the CDR3 is TGTGCCAGCAGCAAACAGGAAGGGATGGGGGCGACCTACAATGAGCAGTTCTTC.

Only a few counts were recorded for this clone. The rearrangement joins TRBV19 to TRBJ1-1, with D possibly TRBD1 on 6 matching bases. Germline-derived CDR1 and CDR2 are LNHDA and SQIVND (reference sequence). This CDR3 has 15 amino acids. Trimming removed 1 base at V and 6 bases at J, with 15 bases between. As DNA, the CDR3 is TGTGCCAGTAGTATAGGCGAAGGGGGAATCGCTGAAGCTTTCTTT. Translated, it gives CASSIGEGGIAEAFF. The whole variable domain, filled in from reference TRBV19 and TRBJ1-1, reads DGGITQSPKYLFRKEGQNVTLSCEQNLNHDAMYWYRQDPGQGLRLIYYSQIVNDFQKGDIAEGYSVSREKKESFPLTVTSAQKNPTAFYLCASSIGEGGIAEAFFGQGTRLTVV.

The table lists this clone with a count of one. The chain carries TRBV4-3 and TRBJ1-6; weak D call: TRBD1 (5 bases). Looked up from germline, CDR1 is LGHNA and CDR2 is YSLEER. V shed 2 bases and J shed 8 bases, with 13 bases lying between them. This CDR3 is 15 amino acids long. Here the CDR3 DNA reads TGCGCCAGCAGCCAAATTCGCGACAGAGATTCACCCCTCCACTTT. The encoded protein is CASSQIRDRDSPLHF.